The 14 T cell receptor beta chains below were found in one sample sequenced in a study of shared clonotypes between healthy human individuals. Using immunoSEQ multiplex PCR, the repertoire was profiled, and TCRdb retains in-frame clones only, with some absent. The sample yields about 1.5 million clones, approximately 98% seen once. Sequencing used naive CD4+ T cells sorted from blood. Subset meaning: CD45RA+ positively selected. The receptor set was obtained from a man in his thirties or forties in good health.

V usage is TRBV5-1 and J usage is TRBJ1-1; TRBD1 agrees at 8 bases. Germline V gene sequence: CDR1 SGHRS, CDR2 YFSETQ. V lost 1 base and J lost 5; bases outside the gene matches: 10. The length of the CDR3 is 16 residues. CDR3 loop: CASSLNPTGGLTEAFF. The CDR3 DNA reads as TGCGCCAGCAGCTTGAACCCTACAGGGGGGCTAACTGAAGCTTTCTTT.

This clone was detected only once. This chain links TRBV5-6 with TRBJ2-1; tentative D call: TRBD2 (6 bases). This CDR3 region has 14 residues. V lost 4 bases, J lost 9 bases, and 17 bases lay in between. Germline V lookup: CDR1 SGHDT, CDR2 YYEEEE. CDR3 region: CASSKDPTSGEQFF. CDR3 nucleotide sequence: TGTGCCAGCAGCAAGGATCCGACTAGTGGTGAGCAGTTCTTC. Complete variable domain (other parts from reference TRBV5-6 and TRBJ2-1): DAGVTQSPTHLIKTRGQQVTLRCSPKSGHDTVSWYQQALGQGPQFIFQYYEEEERQRGNFPDRFSGHQFPNYSSELNVNALLLGDSALYLCASSKDPTSGEQFFGPGTRLTVL.

The V gene is TRBV28, the J gene TRBJ1-5, with a possible D match to TRBD1 (5 bases). Between the trimmed V and J ends, which lost 6 bases and 11 bases, there was a span of 11 bases. CDR3 size: 11 residues. CDR1 and CDR2 from the germline V gene are MDHEN and SYDVKM. The CDR3 loop is CASSFLDTQHF. Here the CDR3 DNA reads TGTGCCAGCAGCTTCCTGGACACCCAGCATTTT.

The chain uses TRBV19 and TRBJ1-2; 9 bases agree with TRBD1. Losses at the gene ends were 4 bases for V and 5 bases for J; bases not matched to a gene: 11. Looked up from germline, CDR1 is LNHDA and CDR2 is SQIVND (reference sequence). There are 16 residues in the CDR3. DNA for the CDR3: TGTGCCAGTAGTAAACCCGACCGACAGGGGGAATATGGCTACACCTTC. The encoded protein is CASSKPDRQGEYGYTF.

The chain links TRBV2 to TRBJ2-1, with D unclear. The CDR3 is 18 amino acids. From germline, CDR1 is SNHLY and CDR2 FYNNEI. Trimming pared 2 bases from V and 2 bases from J, leaving 19 bases between. CDR3 amino acids: CASSEMEFGVLTYNEQFF. The CDR3 DNA is TGTGCCAGCAGTGAAATGGAGTTTGGGGTCCTAACCTACAATGAGCAGTTCTTC. Complete variable domain (other parts from reference TRBV2 and TRBJ2-1): EPEVTQTPSHQVTQMGQEVILRCVPISNHLYFYWYRQILGQKVEFLVSFYNNEISEKSEIFDDQFSVERPDGSNFTLKIRSTKLEDSAMYFCASSEMEFGVLTYNEQFFGPGTRLTVL.

Worth noting for this clone: Other DNA sequences within the sample encode an identical CDR3. The J gene is TRBJ2-7, the V gene TRBV18; D possibly corresponds to TRBD1 (5 bases). The CDR3 sequence is 14 residues long. The germline V gene has CDR1 KGHSH and CDR2 LQKENI. V lost 3 bases, J lost 2 bases, and 11 bases lay in between. As DNA, the CDR3 is TGTGCCAGCTCACCCGGTACAGGAACCTACGAGCAGTACTTC. Translated, it gives CASSPGTGTYEQYF.

V gene TRBV7-8 combines with J gene TRBJ2-7; 16 bases are a match to TRBD2. CDR3 length: 16 residues. V shed 5 bases and J 3 bases; nucleotides not matched to a gene: 4. Looked up from germline, CDR1 is SGHVS and CDR2 is FQNEAQ. The CDR3 spells CASSPGLAGGIYEQYF. CDR3 in DNA: TGTGCCAGCAGCCCGGGACTAGCGGGAGGGATCTACGAGCAGTACTTC.

Turning to this clone: The junction shows a germline mismatch at one end, possibly a read error. The rearrangement joins TRBV18 to TRBJ1-1; D not resolved. The CDR3 covers 11 residues. Per germline, CDR1 KGHSH and CDR2 LQKENI. CDR3 DNA: TGTGCCAGCTTACCAGGAACTGAAGCTTTCTTT. Translated: CASLPGTEAFF.

This clone was recorded only once. This rearrangement joins TRBV5-1 to TRBJ2-2; a weak D match, TRBD2 (5 bases). The CDR3 is 13 residues long. The V gene lost 4 bases and the J gene lost 7 bases, with 11 bases spanning the gap. The germline CDR1 and CDR2 sequences are SGHRS and YFSETQ. The chain's CDR3 is CASSEGLGGELFF. Written as DNA, the CDR3 is TGCGCCAGCAGCGAGGGTCTGGGCGGGGAGCTGTTTTTT.

The chain is built from TRBV28 and TRBJ1-1, with D possibly matching TRBD1 (5 bases). V was clipped by 5 bases and J by 4 bases, with 17 bases between them. The CDR3 has 15 amino acids. The V gene's germline CDR1 is MDHEN and CDR2 SYDVKM. CDR3 protein: CASSLDSGWFTEAFF. DNA for the CDR3: TGTGCCAGCAGTCTAGATTCAGGGTGGTTCACTGAAGCTTTCTTT.

The genes are TRBV5-4 and TRBJ2-1; 10 bases line up with TRBD2. V was clipped by 0 bases and J by 8 bases; unmatched bases: 5. This CDR3 has 15 residues. Per germline, CDR1 SGHNT and CDR2 YYREEE (reference sequence). CDR3 sequence: CASSLGPAGGDEQFF. In nucleotides, the CDR3 is TGTGCCAGCAGCTTGGGTCCAGCGGGAGGGGATGAGCAGTTCTTC.

About this clone: The sample has other DNA sequences that encode this CDR3 too. The rearrangement uses TRBV6-5 and TRBJ2-5; D remains ambiguous. The CDR3 is 11 residues long. Trimming took off 6 bases at V and 1 base at J, with 3 bases between the two ends. Germline CDR1 is MNHEY and CDR2 is SVGAGI. CDR3 nucleotide sequence: TGTGCCAGCAGCCTCCAAGAGACCCAGTACTTC. Translated, it gives CASSLQETQYF.

This clone has just one count. The rearrangement links TRBV19 to TRBJ1-1; D ambiguous. CDR3 size: 14 residues. The germline gives CDR1 LNHDA, CDR2 SQIVND (reference sequence). V gave up 5 bases and J gave up 0 bases, with 10 bases separating them. CDR3 region: CASSPPRLNTEAFF. Written as DNA, the CDR3 is TGTGCCAGTAGTCCCCCGCGGCTGAACACTGAAGCTTTCTTT.

This chain uses TRBV6-5 with TRBJ2-7; 10 bases fit TRBD2. CDR3 length equals 14 residues. The J segment lost 7 bases and the V segment lost 6 bases, leaving 9 bases of the junction unmatched. The germline gives CDR1 MNHEY, CDR2 SVGAGI. The CDR3 nucleotides read TGTGCCAGCAGCATTACTAGCGGGATGAGGGAGCAGTACTTC. Translating it yields CASSITSGMREQYF.